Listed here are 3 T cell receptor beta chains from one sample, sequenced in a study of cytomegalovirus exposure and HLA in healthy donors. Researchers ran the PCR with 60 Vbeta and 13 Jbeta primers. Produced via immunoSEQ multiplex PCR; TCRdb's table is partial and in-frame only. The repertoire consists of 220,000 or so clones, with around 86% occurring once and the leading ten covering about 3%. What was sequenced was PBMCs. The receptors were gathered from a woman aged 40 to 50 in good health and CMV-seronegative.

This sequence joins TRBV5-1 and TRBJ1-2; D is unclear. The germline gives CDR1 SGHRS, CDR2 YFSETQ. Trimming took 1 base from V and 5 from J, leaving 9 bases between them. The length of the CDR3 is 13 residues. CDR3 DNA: TGCGCCAGCAGCTTGACGAGGCGATATGGCTACACCTTC. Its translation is CASSLTRRYGYTF.

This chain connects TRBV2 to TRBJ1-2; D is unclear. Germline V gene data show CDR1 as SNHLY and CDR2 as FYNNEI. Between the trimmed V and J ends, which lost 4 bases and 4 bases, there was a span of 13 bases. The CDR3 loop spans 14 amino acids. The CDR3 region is CASSVSQNLYGYTF. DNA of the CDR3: TGTGCCAGCAGTGTGTCACAGAACCTCTATGGCTACACCTTC.

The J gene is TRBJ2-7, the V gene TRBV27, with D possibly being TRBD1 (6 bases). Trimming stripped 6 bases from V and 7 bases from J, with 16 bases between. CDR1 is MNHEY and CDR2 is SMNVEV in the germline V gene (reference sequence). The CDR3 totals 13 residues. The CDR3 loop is CASSLGTMGEQYF. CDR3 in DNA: TGTGCCAGCAGCCTCGGGACAATGGGAGAGCAGTACTTC.